This T cell receptor beta chain is drawn from a study of response to subunit inactivated influenza vaccine. J was trimmed by 0 bases and V by 0 bases; bases with no gene match: 9. This CDR3 comprises 18 residues. CDR1 and CDR2 from the germline V gene are DFQATT and SNEGSKA (reference sequence). MiXCR, run by TCRdb on the RT-PCR reads, gives a single entry per CDR3 protein. The data hold hundreds of thousands of distinct CDR3 sequences, with about 18% observed a single time. The source of this sequence is a man aged 50 or older who received an inactivated influenza vaccine. Sequences were derived from PBMCs from blood, sampled roughly 5 days after vaccination. V usage is TRBV20-1 and J usage is TRBJ2-3, with 10 positions matching TRBD2. DNA for the CDR3: TGCAGTGCTAGAGATCCTAGCGGGGGTCCCCCGAGCACAGATACGCAGTATTTT. Translated, it gives CSARDPSGGPPSTDTQYF.